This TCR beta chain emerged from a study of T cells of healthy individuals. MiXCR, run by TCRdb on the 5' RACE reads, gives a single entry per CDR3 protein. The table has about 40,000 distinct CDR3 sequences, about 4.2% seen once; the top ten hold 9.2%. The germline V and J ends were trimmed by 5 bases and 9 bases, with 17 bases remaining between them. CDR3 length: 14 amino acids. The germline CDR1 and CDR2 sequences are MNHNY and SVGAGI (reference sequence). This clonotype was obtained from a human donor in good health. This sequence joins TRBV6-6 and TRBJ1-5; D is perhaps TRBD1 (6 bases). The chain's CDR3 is CASSDGGPKRPQHF. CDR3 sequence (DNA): TGTGCCAGCAGTGACGGGGGGCCCAAGCGGCCCCAGCATTTT.